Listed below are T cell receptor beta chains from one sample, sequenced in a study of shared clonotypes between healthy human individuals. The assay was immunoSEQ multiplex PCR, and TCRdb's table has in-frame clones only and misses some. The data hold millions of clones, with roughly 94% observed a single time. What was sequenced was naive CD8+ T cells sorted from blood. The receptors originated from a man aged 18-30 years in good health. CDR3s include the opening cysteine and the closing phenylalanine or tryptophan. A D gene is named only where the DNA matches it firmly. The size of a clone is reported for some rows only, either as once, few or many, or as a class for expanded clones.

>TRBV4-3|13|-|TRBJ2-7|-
CASSQGRSYEQYF
TGCGCCAGCAGCCAAGGAAGATCCTACGAGCAGTACTTC
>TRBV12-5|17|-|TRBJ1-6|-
CASGPTIGGSYNSPLHF
TGTGCTAGTGGACCCACCATCGGGGGGTCCTATAATTCACCCCTCCACTTT
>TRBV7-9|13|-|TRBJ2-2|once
CASSLDNTGELFF
TGTGCCAGCAGCTTAGATAACACCGGGGAGCTGTTTTTT
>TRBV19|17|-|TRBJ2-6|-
CASSIDREGPGANVLTF
TGTGCCAGTAGTATAGATAGAGAGGGTCCTGGGGCCAACGTCCTGACTTTC
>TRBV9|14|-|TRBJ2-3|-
CASSGPDSTDTQYF
TGTGCCAGCAGTGGACCGGACTCCACAGATACGCAGTATTTT
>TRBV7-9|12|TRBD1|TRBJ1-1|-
CASSPDRDEAFF
TGTGCCAGCAGCCCCGACAGGGATGAAGCTTTCTTT
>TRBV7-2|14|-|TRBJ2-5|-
CASTAPQGGETQYF
TGTGCCAGCACCGCCCCCCAGGGTGGAGAGACCCAGTACTTC
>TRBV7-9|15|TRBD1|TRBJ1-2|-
CASSLAQGTGNGYTF
TGTGCCAGCAGCTTAGCGCAAGGGACAGGGAATGGCTACACCTTC
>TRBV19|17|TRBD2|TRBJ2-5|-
CASSIVTGTSGGATQYF
TGTGCCAGTAGTATAGTAACCGGGACTAGCGGGGGCGCAACCCAGTACTTC
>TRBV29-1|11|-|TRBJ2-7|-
CSAHISYEQYF
TGCAGCGCCCATATTTCCTACGAGCAGTACTTC